The rows below give T cell receptor beta chains drawn from one sample of a study of OX40 agonist ivuxolimab in advanced cancers. Using immunoSEQ multiplex PCR, the repertoire was profiled, and TCRdb retains in-frame clones only, with some absent. This table has over 65,000 clones, around 92% appearing once. This specimen was CD4+ or CD8+ T cells sorted from blood, taken in a trial of the OX40 agonist ivuxolimab. The receptors originated from an adult with an advanced solid tumor such as melanoma, head and neck, liver or kidney cancer. Both conserved end residues are part of each CDR3. A D gene is named only where the DNA matches it firmly. For some rows the clone size is stated as once, few or many, or as a class when expanded; others skip it.

d_call j_call clone_size v_call cdr3_aa cdr3_nt
TRBD1 TRBJ1-2 few TRBV4-1 CASSRGQVYGYTF TGCGCCAGCAGCCGCGGACAGGTCTATGGCTACACCTTC
NA TRBJ2-7 NA TRBV7-9 CASSFRQTSYEQYF TGTGCCAGCAGCTTTCGGCAGACGTCCTACGAGCAGTACTTC
NA TRBJ1-5 NA TRBV2 CASSVSGVQPQHF TGTGCCAGCAGTGTATCTGGTGTCCAGCCCCAGCATTTT
TRBD1 TRBJ1-3 NA TRBV19 CASSTPGQGAGNTIYF TGTGCCAGTAGTACACCGGGACAGGGTGCTGGAAACACCATATATTTT
NA TRBJ2-3 NA TRBV6-4 CASSTDTSTDTQYF TGTGCCAGCAGTACGGATACTAGCACAGATACGCAGTATTTT
NA TRBJ1-2 once TRBV6-5 CASSPRTDLGYTF TGTGCCAGCAGTCCCCGGACAGATCTTGGCTACACCTTC
NA TRBJ2-7 NA TRBV9 CASSVGGDNLYEQYF TGTGCCAGCAGCGTAGGGGGGGATAACCTCTACGAGCAGTACTTC
NA TRBJ2-3 NA TRBV5-6 CASSFQDTQYF TGTGCCAGCAGCTTTCAGGATACGCAGTATTTT
NA TRBJ2-4 NA TRBV23-1 CASSSPPVAKNIQYF TGCGCCAGCAGTTCTCCACCAGTAGCCAAAAACATTCAGTACTTC
TRBD1 TRBJ1-1 NA TRBV29-1 CSIQQGDTEAFF TGCAGCATCCAGCAGGGGGACACTGAAGCTTTCTTT
TRBD1 TRBJ1-2 NA TRBV29-1 CSVSRDRGLSGYTF TGCAGCGTTAGCCGGGACAGGGGGCTCTCTGGCTACACCTTC
TRBD2 TRBJ2-5 NA TRBV7-9 CASSPGLAGGYQETQYF TGTGCCAGCAGCCCCGGACTAGCGGGAGGTTATCAAGAGACCCAGTACTTC
NA TRBJ2-7 once TRBV7-2 CASSVRGFGLQQYF TGTGCCAGCAGCGTCCGGGGATTTGGCCTCCAGCAGTACTTC
TRBD2 TRBJ2-5 NA TRBV30 CAWDPGLAGAGTQYF TGTGCCTGGGACCCGGGACTAGCGGGAGCTGGGACCCAGTACTTC
TRBD2 TRBJ2-2 NA TRBV10-3 CAISGLAGAGTGELFF TGTGCCATCAGTGGGCTAGCGGGAGCCGGCACCGGGGAGCTGTTTTTT
NA TRBJ1-2 NA TRBV6-5 CASTEGLRNYGYTF TGTGCCAGTACGGAGGGACTTCGAAACTATGGCTACACCTTC
NA TRBJ2-7 NA TRBV27 CATWSNGPSEQYF TGTGCCACTTGGTCCAACGGGCCCTCCGAGCAGTACTTC
TRBD2 TRBJ2-2 NA TRBV29-1 CSSGGDTGELFF TGCAGCTCTGGGGGGGACACCGGGGAGCTGTTTTTT
TRBD2 TRBJ2-3 NA TRBV2 CASSEAVSRPGTSGSVGDTQYF TGTGCCAGCAGTGAAGCCGTCTCCCGGCCCGGGACTAGCGGGAGTGTTGGCGATACGCAGTATTTT
NA TRBJ1-1 NA TRBV19 CASSIASGLEAFF TGTGCCAGTAGTATTGCATCCGGCCTCGAAGCTTTCTTT
TRBD1 TRBJ2-7 NA TRBV5-5 CASSLVRGRRYEQYF TGTGCCAGCAGCTTGGTCAGGGGGCGCCGGTACGAGCAGTACTTC
TRBD2 TRBJ2-7 NA TRBV6-1 CASSELLAGSYEQYF TGTGCCAGCAGTGAACTACTAGCGGGTTCCTACGAGCAGTACTTC
NA TRBJ1-3 NA TRBV18 CASSPPDGVSGNTIYF TGTGCCAGCTCACCACCGGACGGCGTCTCTGGAAACACCATATATTTT
NA TRBJ2-2 NA TRBV11-2 CASSLGFDPGELFF TGTGCCAGCAGCTTGGGGTTTGACCCCGGGGAGCTGTTTTTT